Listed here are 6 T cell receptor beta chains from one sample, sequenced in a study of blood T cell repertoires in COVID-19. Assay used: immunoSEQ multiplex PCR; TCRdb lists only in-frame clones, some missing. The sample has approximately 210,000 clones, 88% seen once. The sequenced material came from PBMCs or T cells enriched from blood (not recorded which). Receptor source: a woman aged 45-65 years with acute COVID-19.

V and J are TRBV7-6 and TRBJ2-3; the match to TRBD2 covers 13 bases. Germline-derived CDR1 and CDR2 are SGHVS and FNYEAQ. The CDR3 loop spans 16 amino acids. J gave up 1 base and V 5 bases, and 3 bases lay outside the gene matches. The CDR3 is CASSPLAGGRTDTQYF. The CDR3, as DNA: TGTGCCAGCAGCCCACTAGCGGGAGGGCGCACAGATACGCAGTATTTT.

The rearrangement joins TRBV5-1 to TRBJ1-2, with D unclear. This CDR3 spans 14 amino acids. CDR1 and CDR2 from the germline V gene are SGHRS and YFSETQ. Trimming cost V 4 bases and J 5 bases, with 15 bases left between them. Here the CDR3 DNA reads TGCGCCAGCAGCACCGGACTCAGGAGGTATGGCTACACCTTC. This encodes CASSTGLRRYGYTF.

The CDR3: CASRGTGDGELFF. Here the CDR3 DNA reads TGTGCCAGCAGGGGGACAGGGGACGGGGAGCTGTTTTTT. The V call is TRBV12-3 or TRBV12-4, the J call TRBJ2-2; 10 nucleotides match TRBD1. The CDR3 extends over 13 amino acids. V shed 6 bases, J shed 7 bases, and the junction held 2 bases outside the gene matches.

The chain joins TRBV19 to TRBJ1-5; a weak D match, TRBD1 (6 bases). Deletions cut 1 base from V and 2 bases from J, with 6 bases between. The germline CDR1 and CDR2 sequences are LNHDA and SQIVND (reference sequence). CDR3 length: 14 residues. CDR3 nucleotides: TGTGCCAGTAGTATAGCAGGGGGCAATCAGCCCCAGCATTTT. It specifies CASSIAGGNQPQHF.

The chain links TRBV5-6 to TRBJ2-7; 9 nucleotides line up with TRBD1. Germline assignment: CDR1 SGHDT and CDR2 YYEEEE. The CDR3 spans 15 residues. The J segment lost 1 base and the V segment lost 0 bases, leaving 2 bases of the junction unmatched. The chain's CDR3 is CASSLDRGLSYEQYF. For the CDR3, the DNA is TGTGCCAGCAGCTTGGACAGGGGGCTGTCCTACGAGCAGTACTTC. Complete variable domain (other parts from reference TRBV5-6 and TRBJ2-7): DAGVTQSPTHLIKTRGQQVTLRCSPKSGHDTVSWYQQALGQGPQFIFQYYEEEERQRGNFPDRFSGHQFPNYSSELNVNALLLGDSALYLCASSLDRGLSYEQYFGPGTRLTVT.

In DNA, the CDR3 is TGTGCCAGCTCACCGGACGGGGTTCTAGCCCAGCATTTT. It codes for CASSPDGVLAQHF. This rearrangement joins TRBV18 to TRBJ1-5; no firm D call. This CDR3 is 13 amino acids long. Trimming left V 3 bases short and J 11 bases short, with 14 bases between. Germline lookup yields CDR1 KGHSH and CDR2 LQKENI.